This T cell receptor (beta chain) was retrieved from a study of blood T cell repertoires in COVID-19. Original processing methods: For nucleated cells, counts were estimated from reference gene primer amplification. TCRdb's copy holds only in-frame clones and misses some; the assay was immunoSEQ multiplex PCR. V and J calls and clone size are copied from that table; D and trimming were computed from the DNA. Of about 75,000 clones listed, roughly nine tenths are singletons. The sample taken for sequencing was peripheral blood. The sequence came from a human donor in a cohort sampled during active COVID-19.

CDR3 amino acids: CASRWDTNYEQYF. The DNA of the CDR3 is TGTGCCAGCAGATGGGACACCAACTACGAGCAGTACTTC. This rearrangement joins TRBV6-5 to TRBJ2-7; perhaps TRBD1 as D (6 bases). CDR1 MNHEY and CDR2 SVGAGI come from the germline V gene. Trimming shortened V by 6 bases and J by 3 bases, and 12 bases separated the two germline ends. The CDR3 has 13 residues.